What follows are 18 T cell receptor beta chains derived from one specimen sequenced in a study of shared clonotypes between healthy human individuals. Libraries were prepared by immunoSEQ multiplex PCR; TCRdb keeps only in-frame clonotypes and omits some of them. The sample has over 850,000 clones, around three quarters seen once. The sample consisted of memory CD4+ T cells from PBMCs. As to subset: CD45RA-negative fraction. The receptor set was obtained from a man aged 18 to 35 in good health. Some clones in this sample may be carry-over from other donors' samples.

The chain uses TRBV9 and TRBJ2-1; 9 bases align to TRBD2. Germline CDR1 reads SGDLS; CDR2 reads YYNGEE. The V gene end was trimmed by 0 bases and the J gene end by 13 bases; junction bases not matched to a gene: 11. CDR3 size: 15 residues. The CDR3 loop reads CASSVGSGSGRGQFF. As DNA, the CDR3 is TGTGCCAGCAGCGTAGGTAGCGGGAGCGGTCGAGGTCAGTTCTTC.

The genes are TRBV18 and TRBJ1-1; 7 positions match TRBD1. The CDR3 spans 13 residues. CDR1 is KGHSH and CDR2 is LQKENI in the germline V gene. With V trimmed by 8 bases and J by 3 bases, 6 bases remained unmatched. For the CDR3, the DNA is TGTGCCAGCACTACAACAGGGGACACTGAAGCTTTCTTT. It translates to CASTTTGDTEAFF.

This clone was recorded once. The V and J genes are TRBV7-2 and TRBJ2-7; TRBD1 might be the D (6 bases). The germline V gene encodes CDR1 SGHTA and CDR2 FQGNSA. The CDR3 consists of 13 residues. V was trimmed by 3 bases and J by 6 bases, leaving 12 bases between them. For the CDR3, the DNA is TGTGCCAGCAGCTTGAACAGGGATTCCGAGCAGTACTTC. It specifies CASSLNRDSEQYF.

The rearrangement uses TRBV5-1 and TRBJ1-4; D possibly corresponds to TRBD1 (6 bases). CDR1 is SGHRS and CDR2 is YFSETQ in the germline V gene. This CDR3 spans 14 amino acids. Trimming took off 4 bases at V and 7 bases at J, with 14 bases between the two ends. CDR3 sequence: CASSQGTIGEKLFF. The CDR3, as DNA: TGCGCCAGCAGCCAGGGGACAATCGGTGAAAAACTGTTTTTT. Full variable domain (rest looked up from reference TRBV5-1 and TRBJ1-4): KAGVTQTPRYLIKTRGQQVTLSCSPISGHRSVSWYQQTPGQGLQFLFEYFSETQRNKGNFPGRFSGRQFSNSRSEMNVSTLELGDSALYLCASSQGTIGEKLFFGSGTQLSVL.

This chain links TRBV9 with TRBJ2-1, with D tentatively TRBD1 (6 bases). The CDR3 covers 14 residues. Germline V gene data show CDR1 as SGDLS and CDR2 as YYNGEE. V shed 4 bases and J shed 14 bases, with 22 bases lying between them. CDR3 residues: CASSRPPTEGDKFF. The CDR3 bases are TGTGCCAGCAGCCGCCCCCCTACCGAGGGGGATAAGTTCTTC.

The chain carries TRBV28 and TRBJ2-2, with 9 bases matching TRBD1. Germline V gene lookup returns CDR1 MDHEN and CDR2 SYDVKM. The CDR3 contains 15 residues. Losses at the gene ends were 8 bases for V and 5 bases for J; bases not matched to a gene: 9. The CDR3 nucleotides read TGTGCCAGCTTCACAGGGGGCGGAATTACCGGGGAGCTGTTTTTT. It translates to CASFTGGGITGELFF. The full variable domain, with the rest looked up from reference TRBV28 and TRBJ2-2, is DVKVTQSSRYLVKRTGEKVFLECVQDMDHENMFWYRQDPGLGLRLIYFSYDVKMKEKGDIPEGYSVSREKKERFSLILESASTNQTSMYLCASFTGGGITGELFFGEGSRLTVL.

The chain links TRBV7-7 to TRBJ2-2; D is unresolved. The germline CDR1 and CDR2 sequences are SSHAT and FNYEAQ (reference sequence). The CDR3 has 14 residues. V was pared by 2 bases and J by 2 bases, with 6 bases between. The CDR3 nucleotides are TGTGCCAGCAGCTTAAAACGCAACACCGGGGAGCTGTTTTTT. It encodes CASSLKRNTGELFF.

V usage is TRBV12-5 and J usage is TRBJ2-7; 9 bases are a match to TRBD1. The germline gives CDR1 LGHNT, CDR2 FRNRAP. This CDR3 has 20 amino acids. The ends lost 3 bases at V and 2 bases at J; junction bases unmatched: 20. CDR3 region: CASGFWRGTGTGPIPYEQYF. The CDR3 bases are TGTGCTAGTGGTTTCTGGAGAGGGACCGGGACAGGGCCCATCCCCTACGAGCAGTACTTC.

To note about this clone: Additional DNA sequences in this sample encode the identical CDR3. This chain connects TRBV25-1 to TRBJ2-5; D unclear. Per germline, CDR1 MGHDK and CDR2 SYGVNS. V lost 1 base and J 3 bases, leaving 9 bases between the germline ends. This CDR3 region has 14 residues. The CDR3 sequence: CASSESTAEETQYF. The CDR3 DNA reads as TGTGCCAGCAGTGAATCAACAGCAGAAGAGACCCAGTACTTC.

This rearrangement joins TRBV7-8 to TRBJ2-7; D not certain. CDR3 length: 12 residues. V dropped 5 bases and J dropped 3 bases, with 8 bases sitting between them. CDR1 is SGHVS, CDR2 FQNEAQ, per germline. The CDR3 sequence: CASSPGYYEQYF. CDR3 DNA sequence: TGTGCCAGCAGCCCCGGTTACTACGAGCAGTACTTC.

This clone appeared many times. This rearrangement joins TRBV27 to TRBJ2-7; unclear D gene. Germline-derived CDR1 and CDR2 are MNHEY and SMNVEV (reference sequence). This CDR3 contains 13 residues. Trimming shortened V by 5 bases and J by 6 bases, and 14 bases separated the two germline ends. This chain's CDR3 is CASSPHYTIEQYF. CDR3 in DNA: TGTGCCAGCAGTCCCCACTATACTATCGAGCAGTACTTC.

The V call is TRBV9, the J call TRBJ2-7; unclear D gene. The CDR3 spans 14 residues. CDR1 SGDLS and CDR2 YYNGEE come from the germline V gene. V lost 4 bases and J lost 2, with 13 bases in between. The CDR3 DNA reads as TGTGCCAGCAGCCCCGGCCCTGTCACCTACGAGCAGTACTTC. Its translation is CASSPGPVTYEQYF.

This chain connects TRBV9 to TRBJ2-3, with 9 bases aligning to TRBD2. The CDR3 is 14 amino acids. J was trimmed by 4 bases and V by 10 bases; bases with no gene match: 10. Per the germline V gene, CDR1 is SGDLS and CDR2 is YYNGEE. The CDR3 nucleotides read TGTGCCCGCGCGGGGGGGCGGTTATCAGATACGCAGTATTTT. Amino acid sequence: CARAGGRLSDTQYF.

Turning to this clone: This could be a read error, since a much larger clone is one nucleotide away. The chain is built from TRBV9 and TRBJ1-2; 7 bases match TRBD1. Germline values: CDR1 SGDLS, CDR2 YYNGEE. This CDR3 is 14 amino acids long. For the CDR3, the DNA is TGTGCCGGCAGCGAGAGGGGGCTTAACTATGGCTACACCTTC. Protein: CAGSERGLNYGYTF.

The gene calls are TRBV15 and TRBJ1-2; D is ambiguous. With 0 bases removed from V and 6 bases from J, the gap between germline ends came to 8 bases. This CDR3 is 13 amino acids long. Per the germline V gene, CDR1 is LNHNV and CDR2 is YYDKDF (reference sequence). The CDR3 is CATSRDSWDGYTF. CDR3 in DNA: TGTGCCACCAGCAGAGATTCGTGGGATGGCTACACCTTC.

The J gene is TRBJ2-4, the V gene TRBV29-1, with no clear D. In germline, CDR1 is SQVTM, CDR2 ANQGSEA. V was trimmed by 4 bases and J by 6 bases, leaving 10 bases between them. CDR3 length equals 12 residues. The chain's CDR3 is CSVVRTGNIQYF. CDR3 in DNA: TGCAGCGTTGTAAGGACGGGAAACATTCAGTACTTC.

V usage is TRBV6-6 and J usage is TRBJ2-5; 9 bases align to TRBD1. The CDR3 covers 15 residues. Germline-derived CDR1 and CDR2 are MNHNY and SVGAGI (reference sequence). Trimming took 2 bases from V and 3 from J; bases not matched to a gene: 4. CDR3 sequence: CASSYPGTGKETQYF. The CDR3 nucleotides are TGTGCCAGCAGTTACCCCGGGACAGGGAAAGAGACCCAGTACTTC.

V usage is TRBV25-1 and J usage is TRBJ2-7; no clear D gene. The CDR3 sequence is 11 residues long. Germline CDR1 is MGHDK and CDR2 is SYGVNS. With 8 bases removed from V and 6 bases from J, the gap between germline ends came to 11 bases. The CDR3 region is CASQNRFEQYF. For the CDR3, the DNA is TGTGCCAGCCAGAACCGTTTCGAGCAGTACTTC.